This T cell receptor (beta chain) was documented in a study of cytomegalovirus exposure and HLA in healthy donors. About the research overall: As an earlier analysis found, around 170 million T cells yielded over 95 million unique TCR beta sequences.

General study findings and limits: The CMV antigen specificity of a few CMV-associated chains was confirmed through in vitro analysis. The likely origin of a cluster of highly shared sequence variants was a sequencing artifact. Cytomegalovirus association was assigned to some 160 TCR beta chains.

Germline V gene sequence: CDR1 MGHDK, CDR2 SYGVNS. The CDR3 sequence is 12 residues long. V was trimmed by 2 bases and J by 5 bases, leaving 6 bases between them. Vbeta (60) and Jbeta (13) primers were used in the PCR. The data were produced by immunoSEQ multiplex PCR, yet TCRdb's version contains in-frame clones alone and is incomplete. The repertoire holds 200,000 to 250,000 clones, approximately 78% seen once, with 3.8% in the top ten. This clone was observed once. Its specificity is unknown. Sequencing used PBMCs. The rearrangement uses TRBV25-1 and TRBJ1-1; no definite D call. The receptor was derived from a male donor in good health and CMV-seronegative. The CDR3 coding sequence is TGTGCCAGCAGTGAACTAGGTACTGAAGCTTTCTTT. It is translated as CASSELGTEAFF.